This T cell receptor beta chain was captured in a study of T cell repertoires in cytomegalovirus infection. Germline V gene sequence: CDR1 LNHDA, CDR2 SQIVND (reference sequence). The J segment lost 5 bases and the V segment lost 9 bases, leaving 6 bases of the junction unmatched. The CDR3 is made up of 13 amino acids. TCRdb reprocessed the reads with MiXCR, giving one entry per CDR3 protein. The sample has approximately 1,000,000 distinct CDR3 sequences, approximately 31% seen once. This clonotype was counted a few times. Antigen specificity is unknown. The chain recombines TRBV19 with TRBJ1-4; 7 bases are a match to TRBD1. This TCR derives from a human donor in good health (CMV status not recorded). Some clones in this sample may be carry-over from other donors' samples. The starting material was cultured CD8+ T cells from PBMCs, obtained from culture after CMV antigen stimulation. The CDR3 spells CASGQVGNEKLFF. As DNA, the CDR3 is TGTGCCAGCGGACAGGTGGGAAATGAAAAACTGTTTTTT.